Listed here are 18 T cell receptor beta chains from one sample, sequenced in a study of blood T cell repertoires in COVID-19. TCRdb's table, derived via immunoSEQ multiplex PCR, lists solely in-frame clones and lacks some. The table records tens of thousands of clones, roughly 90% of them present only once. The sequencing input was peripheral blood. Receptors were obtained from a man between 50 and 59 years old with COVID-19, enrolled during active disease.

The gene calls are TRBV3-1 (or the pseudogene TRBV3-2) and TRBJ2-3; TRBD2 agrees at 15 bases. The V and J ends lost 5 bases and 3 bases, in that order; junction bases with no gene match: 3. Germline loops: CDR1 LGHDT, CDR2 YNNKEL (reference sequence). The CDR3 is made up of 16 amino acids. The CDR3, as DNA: TGTGCCAGCAGCGGACTAGCGGGGGGGCTGACAGATACGCAGTATTTT. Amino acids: CASSGLAGGLTDTQYF.

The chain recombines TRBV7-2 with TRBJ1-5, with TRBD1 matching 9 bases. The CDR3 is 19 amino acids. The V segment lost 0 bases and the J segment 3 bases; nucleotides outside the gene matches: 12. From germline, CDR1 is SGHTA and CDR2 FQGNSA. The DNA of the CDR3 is TGTGCCAGCAGCTTAGCCCCGGGACAGGGAAGGATGAACAATCAGCCCCAGCATTTT. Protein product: CASSLAPGQGRMNNQPQHF. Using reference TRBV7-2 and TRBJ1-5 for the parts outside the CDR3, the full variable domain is GAGVSQSPSNKVTEKGKDVELRCDPISGHTALYWYRQSLGQGLEFLIYFQGNSAPDKSGLPSDRFSAERTGGSVSTLTIQRTQQEDSAVYLCASSLAPGQGRMNNQPQHFGDGTRLSIL.

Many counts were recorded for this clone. The CDR3 DNA reads as TGTGCCAGCAGCCCCCTAGTGACAGGAGCCATGGGTGGCGGGGAGCTGTTTTTT. Amino acids: CASSPLVTGAMGGGELFF. This chain uses TRBV7-8 with TRBJ2-2; tentatively, D is TRBD1 (6 bases). The ends were cut back, 5 bases at V and 7 bases at J, with 26 bases in the middle. CDR3 size: 18 residues. Germline V gives CDR1 SGHVS, CDR2 FQNEAQ.

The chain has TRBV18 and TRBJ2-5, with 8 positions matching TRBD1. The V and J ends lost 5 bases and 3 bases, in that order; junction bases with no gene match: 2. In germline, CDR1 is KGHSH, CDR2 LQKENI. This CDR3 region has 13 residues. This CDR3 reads CASSATGEETQYF. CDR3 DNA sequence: TGTGCCAGCTCAGCGACAGGGGAAGAGACCCAGTACTTC.

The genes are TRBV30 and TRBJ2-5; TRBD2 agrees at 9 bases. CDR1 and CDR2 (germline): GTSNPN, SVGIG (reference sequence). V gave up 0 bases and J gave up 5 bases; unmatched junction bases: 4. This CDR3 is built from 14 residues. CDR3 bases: TGTGCCTGGAGTGTCGGCGGGGGGGCCGAGACCCAGTACTTC. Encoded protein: CAWSVGGGAETQYF.

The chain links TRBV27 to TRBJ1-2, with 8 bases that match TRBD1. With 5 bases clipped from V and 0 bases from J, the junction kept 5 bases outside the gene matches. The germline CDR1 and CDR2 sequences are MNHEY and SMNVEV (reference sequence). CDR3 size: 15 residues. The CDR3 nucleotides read TGTGCCAGCAGTCTTGGGACAGGAGCTAACTATGGCTACACCTTC. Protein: CASSLGTGANYGYTF.

The CDR3 DNA is TGTGCCAGCAGCTTCGGAGACAGCTACGAGCAGTACTTC. Protein: CASSFGDSYEQYF. The chain combines TRBV5-4 with TRBJ2-7; D possibly corresponds to TRBD1 (5 bases). Germline V gene lookup returns CDR1 SGHNT and CDR2 YYREEE (reference sequence). V was cut by 2 bases and J by 3 bases, with 9 bases left in between. This CDR3 region has 13 residues. The whole variable domain, remainder taken from reference TRBV5-4 and TRBJ2-7, is ETGVTQSPTHLIKTRGQQVTLRCSSQSGHNTVSWYQQALGQGPQFIFQYYREEENGRGNFPPRFSGLQFPNYSSELNVNALELDDSALYLCASSFGDSYEQYFGPGTRLTVT.

CDR3 sequence (DNA): TGTGCCAGCAGCACTAAACAGGAGTCAACTAATGAAAAACTGTTTTTT. It translates to CASSTKQESTNEKLFF. This chain joins TRBV5-4 and TRBJ1-4; TRBD1 might be the D (5 bases). V was cut by 4 bases and J by 0 bases, with 13 bases left in between. The germline gives CDR1 SGHNT, CDR2 YYREEE (reference sequence). The CDR3 sequence is 16 residues long. The full variable domain, completed using reference TRBV5-4 and TRBJ1-4, is ETGVTQSPTHLIKTRGQQVTLRCSSQSGHNTVSWYQQALGQGPQFIFQYYREEENGRGNFPPRFSGLQFPNYSSELNVNALELDDSALYLCASSTKQESTNEKLFFGSGTQLSVL.

The CDR3 spells CASSGDRNTIYF. CDR3 sequence (DNA): TGTGCCAGCAGCGGGGACAGAAACACCATATATTTT. The V and J genes are TRBV9 and TRBJ1-3, with D perhaps TRBD1 (6 bases). V lost 3 bases to trimming and J lost 5 bases, with 6 bases between them. Germline lookup yields CDR1 SGDLS and CDR2 YYNGEE. The CDR3 extends over 12 amino acids.

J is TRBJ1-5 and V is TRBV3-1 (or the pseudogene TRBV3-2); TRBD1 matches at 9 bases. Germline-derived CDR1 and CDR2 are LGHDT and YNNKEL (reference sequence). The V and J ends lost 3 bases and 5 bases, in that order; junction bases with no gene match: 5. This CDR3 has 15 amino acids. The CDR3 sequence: CASSHGDREYQPQHF. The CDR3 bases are TGTGCCAGCAGCCATGGGGACAGGGAGTATCAGCCCCAGCATTTT.

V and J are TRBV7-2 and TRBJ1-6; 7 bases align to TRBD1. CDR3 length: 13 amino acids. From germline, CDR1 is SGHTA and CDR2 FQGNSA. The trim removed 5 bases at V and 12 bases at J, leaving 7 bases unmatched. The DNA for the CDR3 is TGTGCCAGCAGCCCCCAGGGGGGTGAACCCCTCCACTTT. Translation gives CASSPQGGEPLHF.

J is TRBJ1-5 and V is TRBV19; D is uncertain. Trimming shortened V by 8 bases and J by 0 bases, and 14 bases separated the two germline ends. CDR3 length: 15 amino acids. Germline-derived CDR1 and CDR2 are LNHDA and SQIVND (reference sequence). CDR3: CASGWSSYSNQPQHF. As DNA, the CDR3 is TGTGCCAGTGGTTGGAGTAGCTATAGCAATCAGCCCCAGCATTTT.

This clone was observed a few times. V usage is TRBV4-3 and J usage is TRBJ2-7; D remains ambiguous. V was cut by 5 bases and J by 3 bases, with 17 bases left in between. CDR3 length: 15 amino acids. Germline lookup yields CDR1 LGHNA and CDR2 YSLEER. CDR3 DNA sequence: TGCGCCAGCAGCACCCGATTGACTTCGCTCTACGAGCAGTACTTC. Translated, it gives CASSTRLTSLYEQYF.

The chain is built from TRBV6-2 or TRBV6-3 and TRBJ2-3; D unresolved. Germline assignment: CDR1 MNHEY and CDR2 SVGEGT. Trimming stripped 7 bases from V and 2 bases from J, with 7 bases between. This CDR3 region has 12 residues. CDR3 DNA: TGTGCCAGCACCCCTCTCACAGATACGCAGTATTTT. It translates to CASTPLTDTQYF.

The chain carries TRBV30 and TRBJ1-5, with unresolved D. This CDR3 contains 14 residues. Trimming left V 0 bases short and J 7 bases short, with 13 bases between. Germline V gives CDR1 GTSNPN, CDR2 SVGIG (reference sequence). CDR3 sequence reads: CAWSVRVTGQPQHF. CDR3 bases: TGTGCCTGGAGTGTAAGGGTCACGGGGCAGCCCCAGCATTTT.

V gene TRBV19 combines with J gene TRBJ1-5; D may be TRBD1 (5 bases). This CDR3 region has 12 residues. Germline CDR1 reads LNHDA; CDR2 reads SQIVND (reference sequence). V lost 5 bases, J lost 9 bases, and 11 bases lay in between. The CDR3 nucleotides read TGTGCCAGTAGTCACCAGGGTGGGCCCCAGCATTTT. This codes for CASSHQGGPQHF.

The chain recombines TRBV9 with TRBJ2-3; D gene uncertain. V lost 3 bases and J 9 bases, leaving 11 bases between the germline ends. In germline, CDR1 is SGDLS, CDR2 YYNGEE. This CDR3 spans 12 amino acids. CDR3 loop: CASSGDSYTQYF. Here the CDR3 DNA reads TGTGCCAGCAGCGGCGACTCATACACGCAGTATTTT.

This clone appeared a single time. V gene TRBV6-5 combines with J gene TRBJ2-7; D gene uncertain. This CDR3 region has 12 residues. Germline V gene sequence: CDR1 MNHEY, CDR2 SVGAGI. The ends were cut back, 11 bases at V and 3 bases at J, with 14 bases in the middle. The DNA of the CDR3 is TGTGCCTTAAGACTGACGAACTACGAGCAGTACTTC. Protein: CALRLTNYEQYF.